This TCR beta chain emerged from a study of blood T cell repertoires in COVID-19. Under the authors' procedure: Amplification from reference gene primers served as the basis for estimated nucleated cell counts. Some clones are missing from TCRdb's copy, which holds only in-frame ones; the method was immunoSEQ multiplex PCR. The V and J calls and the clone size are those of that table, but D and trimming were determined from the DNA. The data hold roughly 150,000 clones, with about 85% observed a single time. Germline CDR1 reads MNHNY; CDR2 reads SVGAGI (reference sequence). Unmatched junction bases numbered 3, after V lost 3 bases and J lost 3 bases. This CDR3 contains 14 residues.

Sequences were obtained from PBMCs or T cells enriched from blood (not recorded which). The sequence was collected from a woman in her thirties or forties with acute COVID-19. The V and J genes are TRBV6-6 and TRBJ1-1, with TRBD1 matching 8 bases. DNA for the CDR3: TGTGCCAGCAGTTATGGGACAGGAGACACTGAAGCTTTCTTT. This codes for CASSYGTGDTEAFF.